This T cell receptor beta chain was documented in a study of high-grade serous ovarian cancer treatment subgroups. Overall study: On average, roughly 15,000 reads and several thousand unique TCR beta rearrangements were obtained per sample. Study-level points and caveats: Spatial context was lost because tumors were sequenced in bulk. TCR relatedness rose with neoantigen level and trended with mutation load.

Using immunoSEQ multiplex PCR, the repertoire was profiled, and TCRdb retains in-frame clones only, with some absent. The sample has fewer than 9,500 clones; about three fifths are singletons. Tumor tissue was taken before any definitive surgery or chemotherapy was given. Points on this clone: Its antigen is not known.

The V segment lost 7 bases and the J segment 2 bases; nucleotides outside the gene matches: 4. The CDR3 runs 13 residues. CDR1 and CDR2 (germline): SEHNR, FQNEAQ (reference sequence). The V gene is TRBV7-9, the J gene TRBJ1-1, with TRBD1 identical over 7 bases. Source material: tumor tissue. This TCR was recovered from a human donor with high-grade serous ovarian cancer. The DNA of the CDR3 is TGTGCCAGCACCCGACAGGGAAACACTGAAGCTTTCTTT. Its protein product is CASTRQGNTEAFF.